Following are 2 T cell receptor beta chains from one sample sequenced in a study of T cell responses to AZD1222 COVID-19 vaccine. The repertoire was sequenced with immunoSEQ multiplex PCR; TCRdb's copy has only in-frame clones and lacks some. The sample has approximately 160,000 clones; 90% are singletons. This material consisted of peripheral blood, taken on day 0 of AZD1222 vaccination. The source is an adult in good health.

The chain recombines TRBV2 with TRBJ1-5; tentative D call: TRBD1 (6 bases). Trimming cost V 6 bases and J 4 bases, with 16 bases left between them. CDR3 length: 15 residues. Germline lookup yields CDR1 SNHLY and CDR2 FYNNEI. The chain's CDR3 is CASSAYREPNQPQHF. The CDR3 bases are TGTGCCAGCAGCGCTTACAGGGAACCGAATCAGCCCCAGCATTTT.

V gene TRBV7-9 combines with J gene TRBJ1-5; 7 bases fit TRBD1. The ends lost 0 bases at V and 4 bases at J; junction bases unmatched: 6. Looked up from germline, CDR1 is SEHNR and CDR2 is FQNEAQ (reference sequence). The CDR3 loop spans 16 amino acids. In nucleotides, the CDR3 is TGTGCCAGCAGCTTAGCGCTGACAGGGAAGAATCAGCCCCAGCATTTT. Its protein is CASSLALTGKNQPQHF. Together with reference TRBV7-9 and TRBJ1-5, the CDR3 gives the full variable domain: DTGVSQNPRHKITKRGQNVTFRCDPISEHNRLYWYRQTLGQGPEFLTYFQNEAQLEKSRLLSDRFSAERPKGSFSTLEIQRTEQGDSAMYLCASSLALTGKNQPQHFGDGTRLSIL.